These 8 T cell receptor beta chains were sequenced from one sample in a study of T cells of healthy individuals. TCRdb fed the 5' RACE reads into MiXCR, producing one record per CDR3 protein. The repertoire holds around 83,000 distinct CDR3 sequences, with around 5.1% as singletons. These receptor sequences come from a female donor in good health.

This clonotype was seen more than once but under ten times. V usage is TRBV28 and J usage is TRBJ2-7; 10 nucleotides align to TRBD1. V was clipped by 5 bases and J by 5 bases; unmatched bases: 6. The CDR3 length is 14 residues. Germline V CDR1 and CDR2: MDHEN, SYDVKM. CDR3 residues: CASSPPGTGDEQYF. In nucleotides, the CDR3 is TGTGCCAGCAGTCCCCCCGGGACAGGGGACGAGCAGTACTTC.

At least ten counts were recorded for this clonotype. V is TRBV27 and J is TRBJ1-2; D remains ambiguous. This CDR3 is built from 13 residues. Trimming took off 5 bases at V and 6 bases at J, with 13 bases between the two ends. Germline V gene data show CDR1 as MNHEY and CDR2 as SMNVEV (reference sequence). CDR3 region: CASSPLRGNGYTF. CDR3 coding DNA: TGTGCCAGCAGTCCCCTCCGAGGGAATGGCTACACCTTC.

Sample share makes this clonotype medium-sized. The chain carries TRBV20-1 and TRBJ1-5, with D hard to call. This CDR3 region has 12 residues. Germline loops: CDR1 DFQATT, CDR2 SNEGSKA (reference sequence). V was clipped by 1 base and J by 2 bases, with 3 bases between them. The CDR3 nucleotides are TGCAGTGCTAGAGCGGGCAATCAGCCCCAGCATTTT. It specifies CSARAGNQPQHF.

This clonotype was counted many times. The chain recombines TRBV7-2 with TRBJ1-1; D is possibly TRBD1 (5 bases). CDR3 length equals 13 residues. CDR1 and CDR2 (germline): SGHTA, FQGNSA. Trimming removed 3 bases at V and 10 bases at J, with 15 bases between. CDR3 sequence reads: CASSLGGVGVAFF. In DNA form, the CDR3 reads TGTGCCAGCAGCTTGGGGGGAGTAGGGGTAGCTTTCTTT.

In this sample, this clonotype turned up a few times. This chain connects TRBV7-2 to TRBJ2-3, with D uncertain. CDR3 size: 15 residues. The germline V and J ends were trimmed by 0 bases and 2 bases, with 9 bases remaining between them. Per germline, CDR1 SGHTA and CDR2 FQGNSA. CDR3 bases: TGTGCCAGCAGCTTAGCGGGAACGCTCACAGATACGCAGTATTTT. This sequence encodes CASSLAGTLTDTQYF.

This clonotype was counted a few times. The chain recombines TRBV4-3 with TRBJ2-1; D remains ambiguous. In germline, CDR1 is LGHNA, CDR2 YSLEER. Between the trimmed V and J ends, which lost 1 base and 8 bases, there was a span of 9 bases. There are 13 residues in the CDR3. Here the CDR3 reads CASSQVLRHEQFF. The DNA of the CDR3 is TGCGCCAGCAGCCAAGTGTTGCGTCATGAGCAGTTCTTC.

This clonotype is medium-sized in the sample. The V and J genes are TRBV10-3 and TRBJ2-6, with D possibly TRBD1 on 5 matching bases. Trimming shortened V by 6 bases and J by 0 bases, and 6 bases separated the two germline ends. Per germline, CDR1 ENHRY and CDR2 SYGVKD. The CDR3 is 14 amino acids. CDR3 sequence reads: CAIRDSSGANVLTF. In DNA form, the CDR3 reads TGTGCCATCAGAGACAGCTCTGGGGCCAACGTCCTGACTTTC.

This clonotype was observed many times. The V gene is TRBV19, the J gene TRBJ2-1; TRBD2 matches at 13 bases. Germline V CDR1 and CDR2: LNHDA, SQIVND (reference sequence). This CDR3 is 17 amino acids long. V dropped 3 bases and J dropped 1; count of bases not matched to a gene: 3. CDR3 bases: TGTGCCAGTAGTATTACTAGCGGGAGGGTATCCTACAATGAGCAGTTCTTC. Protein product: CASSITSGRVSYNEQFF.